This TCR beta chain originates from a study of Ad26.COV2.S vaccination and SARS-CoV-2 variants. Study-wide background: As a participant in COV1001, the donor was in the Ad26.COV2.S trial arm. The study's findings and limits: While placebo recipients had lower spike-specific TCR breadth, vaccine recipients had more. People who got the vaccine or the placebo had similar non-spike TCR breadth.

Generated by immunoSEQ multiplex PCR, the TCRdb table keeps only in-frame clones and is missing some. Here the sample spans hundreds of thousands of clones, more than 85% being singletons. Regarding treatment: around 19 received Ad26.COV2.S at low or high dose, single or two shots; 5 received placebo; per-sample allocation not given. Samples were taken on day 63 after the first vaccine or placebo injection. CDR1 is SEHNR and CDR2 is FQNEAQ in the germline V gene (reference sequence). The V and J ends lost 1 base and 8 bases respectively, with 12 bases between them. The CDR3 is 13 residues long. Comments on this clone: Its specificity is unknown.

This specimen was peripheral blood, taken in a trial of Ad26.COV2.S vaccine versus placebo. The TCR sequence derives from a person aged 18-60 years who received the Ad26.COV2.S COVID-19 vaccine or a placebo. J is TRBJ2-7 and V is TRBV7-9, with D possibly TRBD1 on 6 matching bases. The CDR3 bases are TGTGCCAGCAGCTTAGAGACAGGTCCACAGCAGTACTTC. This sequence encodes CASSLETGPQQYF.